These 5 T cell receptor beta chains share one sample of origin, sequenced in a study of neurological immune-mediated disorders. TCRdb called the 5' RACE reads again in MiXCR, with one record for every CDR3 protein. The sample yields over 45,000 distinct CDR3 sequences, about 4.2% seen once. Sample: CD4+ T cells from blood. These TCRs come from a woman between 35 and 50 years old with multiple sclerosis.

This clonotype was seen at least ten times. The chain has TRBV11-3 and TRBJ2-1, with unresolved D. Germline CDR1 reads SGHNT; CDR2 reads YENEEA. CDR3 length: 13 residues. The germline V and J ends were trimmed by 8 bases and 6 bases, with 14 bases remaining between them. This CDR3 reads CASGDLMGNEQFF. CDR3 bases: TGTGCCAGCGGGGATTTAATGGGCAATGAGCAGTTCTTC.

This clonotype was seen only a few times. The chain is built from TRBV4-1 and TRBJ2-4; TRBD2 matches 10 bases. Trimming cost V 3 bases and J 3 bases; bases outside gene matches: 5. This CDR3 comprises 16 residues. CDR1 MGHRA and CDR2 YSYEKL come from the germline V gene. The CDR3 DNA is TGCGCCAGCAGCCACCTAGCGGGGGTCGTCAAAAACATTCAGTACTTC. Its protein is CASSHLAGVVKNIQYF.

This clonotype occurred many times. V gene TRBV5-1 combines with J gene TRBJ2-3, with D possibly TRBD1 on 7 matching bases. The V gene lost 4 bases and the J gene lost 4 bases, with 16 bases spanning the gap. The V gene's germline CDR1 is SGHRS and CDR2 YFSETQ. CDR3 length: 15 amino acids. CDR3 DNA sequence: TGCGCCAGCAGCCCCTACAGGGGCGGGGCAGATACGCAGTATTTT. It translates to CASSPYRGGADTQYF.

This clonotype was counted at least ten times. The gene calls are TRBV7-3 and TRBJ2-5; D assignment may be TRBD1 or TRBD2 (5 bases each). The CDR3 totals 15 residues. V lost 1 base and J 1 base, leaving 10 bases between the germline ends. In germline, CDR1 is SGHTA, CDR2 FQGTGA. DNA of the CDR3: TGTGCCAGCAGCTTAAACGGGGCCTTCCAAGAGACCCAGTACTTC. It encodes CASSLNGAFQETQYF.

This clonotype was observed many times. The chain joins TRBV5-1 to TRBJ2-7, with 8 bases aligning to TRBD1. The ends lost 0 bases at V and 2 bases at J; junction bases unmatched: 13. The CDR3 is made up of 18 amino acids. From germline, CDR1 is SGHRS and CDR2 YFSETQ. The DNA for the CDR3 is TGCGCCAGCAGCTTGGGGGGATTCCGGGACAGGAAAGCCTACGAGCAGTACTTC. It specifies CASSLGGFRDRKAYEQYF. Supplemented by reference TRBV5-1 and TRBJ2-7, the full variable domain reads KAGVTQTPRYLIKTRGQQVTLSCSPISGHRSVSWYQQTPGQGLQFLFEYFSETQRNKGNFPGRFSGRQFSNSRSEMNVSTLELGDSALYLCASSLGGFRDRKAYEQYFGPGTRLTVT.